This T cell receptor (beta chain) was recovered during a study of blood T cell repertoires in COVID-19. Study context: From T cells, B-cell-depleted T cells, or PBMCs came the material, which was cDNA or gDNA.

Original handling: Nucleated cell counts were estimated from reference gene primer amplification. The method was immunoSEQ multiplex PCR; TCRdb's version includes in-frame clones alone and lacks a portion of them. Clonal size and the V and J genes are those of that table, whereas D and trimming came from the DNA. Of 150,000 to 200,000 clones in the sample, approximately 85% were seen once. CDR1 is GTSNPN and CDR2 is SVGIG in the germline V gene (reference sequence). This CDR3 region has 15 residues. Deletions cut 0 bases from V and 8 bases from J, with 19 bases between. This rearrangement joins TRBV30 to TRBJ1-2; D possibly corresponds to TRBD1 (5 bases). This sequence was found in a woman aged 80 or over with acute or convalescent COVID-19. Sequencing was performed on peripheral blood. CDR3 DNA: TGTGCCTGGAGTGTACAGCTACAGGACCTATGGGGCTACACCTTC. Its protein product is CAWSVQLQDLWGYTF.